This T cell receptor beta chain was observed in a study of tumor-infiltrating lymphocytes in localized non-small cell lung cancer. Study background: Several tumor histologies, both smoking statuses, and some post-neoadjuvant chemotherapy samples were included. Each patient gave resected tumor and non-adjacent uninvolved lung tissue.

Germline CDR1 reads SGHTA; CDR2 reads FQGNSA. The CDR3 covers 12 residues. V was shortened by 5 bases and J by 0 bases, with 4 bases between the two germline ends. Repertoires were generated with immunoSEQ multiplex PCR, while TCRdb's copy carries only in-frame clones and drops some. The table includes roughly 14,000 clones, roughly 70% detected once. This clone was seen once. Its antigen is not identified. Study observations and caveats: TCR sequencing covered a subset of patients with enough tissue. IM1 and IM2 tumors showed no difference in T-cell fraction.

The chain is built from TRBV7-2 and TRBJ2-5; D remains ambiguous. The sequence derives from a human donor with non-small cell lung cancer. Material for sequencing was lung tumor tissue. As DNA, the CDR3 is TGTGCCAGCAGCCCGTACCAAGAGACCCAGTACTTC. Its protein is CASSPYQETQYF. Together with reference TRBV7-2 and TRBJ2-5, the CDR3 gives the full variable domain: GAGVSQSPSNKVTEKGKDVELRCDPISGHTALYWYRQSLGQGLEFLIYFQGNSAPDKSGLPSDRFSAERTGGSVSTLTIQRTQQEDSAVYLCASSPYQETQYFGPGTRLLVL.